These 3 T cell receptor beta chains were sequenced from one sample in a study of cytomegalovirus exposure and HLA in healthy donors. PCR employed 60 Vbeta and 13 Jbeta primers. This table comes from immunoSEQ multiplex PCR, and its TCRdb copy is limited to in-frame clones, with some not included. The table has some 160,000 clones, 70% to 90% seen once; the top ten hold 3.5% to 5.5%. Sequenced sample: PBMCs. All receptors come from a woman in her forties in good health and CMV-seropositive.

The rearrangement joins TRBV28 to TRBJ2-1, with D possibly TRBD2 on 5 matching bases. CDR1 and CDR2 from the germline V gene are MDHEN and SYDVKM. The CDR3 totals 11 residues. V was trimmed by 3 bases and J by 9 bases, leaving 6 bases between them. As DNA, the CDR3 is TGTGCCAGCAGTTTTGGGAGTGAGCAGTTCTTC. Its protein product is CASSFGSEQFF.

V and J are TRBV6-5 and TRBJ2-7, with 8 bases aligning to TRBD2. V trimming: 7 bases; J trimming: 5 bases; junction bases outside the gene matches: 10. Germline CDR1 is MNHEY and CDR2 is SVGAGI. The CDR3 spans 14 residues. CDR3 DNA: TGTGCCAGCACCGGTCCCAGAGCGGGAGACGAGCAGTACTTC. It translates to CASTGPRAGDEQYF.

On this clone: Other DNA sequences in the sample encode the same CDR3. Here the CDR3 reads CASSQLAGGPDTQYF. The CDR3 DNA follows: TGTGCCAGCAGCCAACTAGCGGGGGGGCCAGATACGCAGTATTTT. V and J are TRBV7-9 and TRBJ2-3, with TRBD2 matching over 13 bases. V was pared by 5 bases and J by 4 bases, with 3 bases of the junction left unmatched. From germline, CDR1 is SEHNR and CDR2 FQNEAQ (reference sequence). The CDR3 length is 15 residues.